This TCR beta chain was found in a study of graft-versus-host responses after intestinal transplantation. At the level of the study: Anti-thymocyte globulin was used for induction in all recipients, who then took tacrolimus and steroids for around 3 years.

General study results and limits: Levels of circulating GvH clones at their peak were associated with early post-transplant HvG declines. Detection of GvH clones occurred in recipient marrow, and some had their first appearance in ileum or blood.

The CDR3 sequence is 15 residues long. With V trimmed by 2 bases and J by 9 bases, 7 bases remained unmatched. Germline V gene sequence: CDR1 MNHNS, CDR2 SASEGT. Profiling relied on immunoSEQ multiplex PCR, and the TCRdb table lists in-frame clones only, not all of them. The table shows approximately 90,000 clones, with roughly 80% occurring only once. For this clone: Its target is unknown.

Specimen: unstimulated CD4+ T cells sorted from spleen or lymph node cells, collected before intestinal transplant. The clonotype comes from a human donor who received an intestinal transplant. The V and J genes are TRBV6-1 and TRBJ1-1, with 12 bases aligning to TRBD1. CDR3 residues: CASSEQGQGARKAFF. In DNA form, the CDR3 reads TGTGCCAGCAGTGAACAGGGACAGGGGGCGCGTAAAGCTTTCTTT.